This is a list of T cell receptor beta chains from one sample in a study of tumor-infiltrating lymphocytes in localized non-small cell lung cancer. Clones were sequenced by immunoSEQ multiplex PCR, and TCRdb holds only the in-frame ones, with some missing. The sample holds some 8,700 clones, 60% to 80% seen once. Sequencing used uninvolved lung tissue not adjacent to the tumor. These receptors came from a human donor with non-small cell lung cancer. Each CDR3 is given with its conserved first and last residue.

V gene,CDR3 protein
TRBV10-3,CAISRLAGGNGELFF
TRBV9,CASSVVSGTEAFF
TRBV4-1,CASSPLVGWEIVHEQYF
TRBV19,CASTDPGPEKLFF
TRBV9,CASSGSSGGVGELFF
TRBV30,CALDRVSYEQYF
TRBV4-1,CASSQDPLGETYSYEQYF
TRBV14,CASSFSNGAGTVTDTQYF
TRBV2,CASRGLGYGYTF
TRBV29-1,CSATPFRGRGDEQYF
TRBV28,CASSYLAGGPVEQYF
TRBV25-1,CASSGVGNQPQHF
TRBV10-3,CAISDPLKDPILHKTGNTIYF
TRBV28,CASSFYRTGVGTEAFF
TRBV6-5,CASTRGGASTGELFF
TRBV13,CASSIQGTGREQYF
TRBV5-8,CASSFRQRYQETQYF
TRBV6-5,CASSYSLANYEQYF
TRBV7-2,CASSSTRGEETQYF
TRBV7-5,CARSLAIQGSLSGANVLTF
TRBV9,CASSVELAVTDTQYF
TRBV5-1,CASSFEGVSETQYF
TRBV19,CASSVLNEQFF
TRBV18,CASSQGQMNTEAFF
TRBV7-2,CASSSYREPPLHF
TRBV9,CASSAIGANVLTF
TRBV28,CASSLGAGDGYTF
TRBV7-8,CASSFRLDTQYF
TRBV25-1,CASSWGYTDTQYF
TRBV10-1,CASSESRLAGGFADTQYF
TRBV6-1,CASSEAGEGNQPQHF
TRBV19,CASSTNRLAGLTGELFF
TRBV6-5,CASTMLTGPYEQYF
TRBV11-2,CASSLDPVRGNIQYF
TRBV27,CASSSTGKYNEQFF
TRBV27,CASSETSGRYEQYF
TRBV28,CASRRTAAREQYF
TRBV7-3,CASSVAGTSGRNTGELFF
TRBV5-4,CASSSRVPYEQYF
TRBV7-7,CASSLGGKGSETQYF
TRBV11-3,CASSLGESYNEQFF